What follows is one TCR beta chain and its context. No antigen is known for it. TCRbeta library construction was performed incorporating unique molecular identifiers. TCRdb reprocessed the PCR reads with MiXCR, giving one entry per CDR3 protein. The sample shows hundreds of thousands of distinct CDR3 sequences, 10% to 15% of them seen only once. The data originate from a study of T-cell reconstitution after alpha-beta-depleted transplantation in children. The study's findings and limits: Once a year had passed after transplant, T-cell counts and diversity came mostly from newly produced T cells. Approximately two months post-transplant, alpha-beta T cells reportedly originated from several hundred expanded graft clones.

Sequencing used PBMCs, mostly from graft donor cells, obtained 360 days after TCRalphabeta/CD19-depleted stem cell transplant. The source of this sequence is a male patient aged 10 to 17 who had a stem cell transplant for acute myeloid leukemia, so the T cells may come from the graft donor.

The CDR3 reads CSAIPGTHYTDTQYF. The CDR3, as DNA: TGCAGTGCTATCCCCGGGACTCACTACACAGATACGCAGTATTTT. The chain is built from TRBV20-1 and TRBJ2-3; the D gene is possibly TRBD2 (6 bases). Per germline, CDR1 DFQATT and CDR2 SNEGSKA (reference sequence). This CDR3 has 15 amino acids. V was shortened by 4 bases and J by 2 bases, with 16 bases between the two germline ends.